This T cell receptor (beta chain) was obtained from a study of shared clonotypes between healthy human individuals. Regarding the study as a whole: Estimated richness values were generally larger in naive subsets than in memory subsets. Clonotypes that were shared across a handful of donors made up roughly 5% of naive CD4 clonotypes.

Using 200 ng DNA, 30,000 to 35,000 T cell genomes, the sorted-subset replicate PCRs were run. The table came from immunoSEQ multiplex PCR; TCRdb's copy has only in-frame clones and leaves some out. The table shows more than 2,000,000 clones, with over 90% occurring only once. Worth noting for this clone: Its specificity is unknown.

It was into CD45RA+ naive and CD45RA-negative memory subsets that the CD4+ cells were split. This TCR was recovered from a young man in good health. Some clones in this sample may be carry-over from other donors' samples. What was sequenced was naive CD4+ T cells from PBMCs. Noted subset: CD45RA+ positively selected.

This chain's CDR3 is CASSSPGLAGLKGFF. The CDR3 DNA is TGTGCCAGCAGCTCCCCGGGACTAGCGGGTCTAAAGGGGTTCTTC. The chain is built from TRBV7-9 and TRBJ2-1; 12 nucleotides line up with TRBD2. V shed 4 bases and J 15 bases; nucleotides not matched to a gene: 13. The CDR3 runs 15 residues. Germline V gene data show CDR1 as SEHNR and CDR2 as FQNEAQ (reference sequence).